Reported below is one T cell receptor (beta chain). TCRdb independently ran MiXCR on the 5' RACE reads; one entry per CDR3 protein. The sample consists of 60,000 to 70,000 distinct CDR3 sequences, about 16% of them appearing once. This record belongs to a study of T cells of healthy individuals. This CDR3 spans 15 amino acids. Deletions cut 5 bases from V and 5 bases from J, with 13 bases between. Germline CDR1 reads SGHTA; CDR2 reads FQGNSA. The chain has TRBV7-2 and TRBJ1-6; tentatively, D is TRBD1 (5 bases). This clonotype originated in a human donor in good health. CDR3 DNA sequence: TGTGCCAGCAGCCTTAGGGGCGGCGATAATTCACCCCTCCACTTT. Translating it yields CASSLRGGDNSPLHF. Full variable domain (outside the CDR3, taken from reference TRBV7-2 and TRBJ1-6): GAGVSQSPSNKVTEKGKDVELRCDPISGHTALYWYRQSLGQGLEFLIYFQGNSAPDKSGLPSDRFSAERTGGSVSTLTIQRTQQEDSAVYLCASSLRGGDNSPLHFGNGTRLTVT.